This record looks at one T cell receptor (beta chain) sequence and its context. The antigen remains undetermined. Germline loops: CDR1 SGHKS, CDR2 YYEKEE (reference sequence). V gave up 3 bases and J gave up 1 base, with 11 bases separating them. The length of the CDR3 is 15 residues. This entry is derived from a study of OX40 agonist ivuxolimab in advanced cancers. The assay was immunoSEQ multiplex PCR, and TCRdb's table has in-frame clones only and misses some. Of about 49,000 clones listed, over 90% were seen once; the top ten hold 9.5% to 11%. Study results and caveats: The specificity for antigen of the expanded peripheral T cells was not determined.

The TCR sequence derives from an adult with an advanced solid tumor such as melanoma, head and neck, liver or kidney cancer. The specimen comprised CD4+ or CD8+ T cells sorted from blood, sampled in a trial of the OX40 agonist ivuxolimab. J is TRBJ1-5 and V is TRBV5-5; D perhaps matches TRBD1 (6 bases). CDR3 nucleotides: TGTGCCAGCAGCTGGGGGCAGGGGAGCAATCAGCCCCAGCATTTT. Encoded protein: CASSWGQGSNQPQHF.